This TCR beta chain was profiled in a study of blood T cell repertoires in COVID-19. Sequencing was performed with immunoSEQ multiplex PCR; in TCRdb, only in-frame clones are kept and a portion is missing. The repertoire holds some 150,000 clones, with roughly 89% as singletons. The CDR3 loop spans 12 amino acids. From germline, CDR1 is SGHNT and CDR2 YYREEE (reference sequence). V lost 5 bases and J lost 5, with 9 bases in between. V usage is TRBV5-4 and J usage is TRBJ2-3; a weak D match, TRBD2 (6 bases). The TCR comes from a human donor in a cohort sampled during active COVID-19. The sequencing input was peripheral blood. CDR3: CASRVGGDTQYF. DNA of the CDR3: TGTGCCAGCAGGGTGGGGGGAGATACGCAGTATTTT.